A selection of T cell receptor beta chains follows, all from one sample in a study of blood T cells in healthy people across ages. TCRdb reprocessed the 5' RACE reads via MiXCR and lists one record per CDR3 protein. Found here are 1.4 million to 1.5 million distinct CDR3 sequences, approximately 38% of them singletons; the top ten hold around 8%. Sequenced material: blood. The receptors come from a woman aged 18-29 years in good health. Both conserved end residues are part of each CDR3. A D gene is named only where the DNA matches it firmly. Where a row states a size, it is once, few, many or the class of an expanded clone; other rows omit it.

cdr3_aa,cdr3_nt,j_call,cdr3_length,clone_size,v_call,d_call
CASSEGRGFNQPQHF,TGTGCCAGCAGTGAGGGCAGGGGGTTTAATCAGCCCCAGCATTTT,TRBJ1-5,15,few,TRBV6-1,TRBD1
CASSPPGGVISSYNEQFF,TGTGCCAGCAGCCCACCGGGGGGAGTGATTTCCTCCTACAATGAGCAGTTCTTC,TRBJ2-1,18,.,TRBV7-6,TRBD2
CASTGVAAYRETQYF,TGTGCCAGCACGGGAGTAGCGGCTTACCGAGAGACCCAGTACTTC,TRBJ2-5,15,few,TRBV12-3/TRBV12-4,.
CASSLERGAAEQYF,TGTGCCAGCAGCTTAGAACGGGGGGCAGCCGAGCAGTACTTC,TRBJ2-7,14,.,TRBV7-6,.
CASSLVATKAYEQYF,TGTGCCAGCAGCTTAGTCGCAACGAAAGCCTACGAGCAGTACTTC,TRBJ2-7,15,.,TRBV7-2,.
CASGSFGYNTGELFF,TGTGCCAGCGGCTCCTTCGGGTACAACACCGGGGAGCTGTTTTTT,TRBJ2-2,15,.,TRBV9,.
CASSLKKSGQGRETQYF,TGTGCCAGCAGCTTAAAGAAATCTGGCCAGGGTAGGGAGACCCAGTACTTC,TRBJ2-5,17,.,TRBV7-2,.
CASSLQLAGGYEQYF,TGTGCCAGCAGTTTACAGCTAGCGGGAGGGTACGAGCAGTACTTC,TRBJ2-7,15,few,TRBV27,TRBD2
CASSVAGSSSYEQYF,TGTGCCAGCAGCGTAGCGGGCTCCTCCTCCTACGAGCAGTACTTC,TRBJ2-7,15,.,TRBV9,.
CASSRTLEQYF,TGTGCCAGCAGTCGAACTTTGGAGCAGTACTTC,TRBJ2-7,11,few,TRBV12-3/TRBV12-4,.
CAWSVWGNSNQPQHF,TGTGCCTGGAGTGTCTGGGGAAATAGCAATCAGCCCCAGCATTTT,TRBJ1-5,15,.,TRBV30,.
CASSELDRGRGDTQYF,TGTGCCAGCAGTGAACTCGACAGGGGGCGGGGAGATACGCAGTATTTT,TRBJ2-3,16,few,TRBV6-1,TRBD1
CASSPLAGAGNEQYF,TGTGCCAGCTCACCTCTAGCGGGAGCGGGCAATGAGCAGTACTTC,TRBJ2-7,15,.,TRBV18,TRBD2
CASSYREGSGGPSTDTQYF,TGTGCCAGCAGCTATCGGGAGGGGAGCGGGGGCCCCTCCACAGATACGCAGTATTTT,TRBJ2-3,19,.,TRBV7-8,TRBD2
CASSELQGLDGYTF,TGTGCCAGCAGCGAGCTGCAGGGTTTAGATGGCTACACCTTC,TRBJ1-2,14,.,TRBV9,.
CATSREVGIVGTEVFF,TGTGCCACCAGCAGAGAGGTTGGGATAGTGGGCACTGAAGTTTTCTTT,TRBJ1-1,16,.,TRBV15,.
CASSEAPFGGTSTEAFF,TGTGCCAGCAGTGAAGCGCCCTTCGGAGGGACGTCTACTGAAGCTTTCTTT,TRBJ1-1,17,few,TRBV6-1,.
CASSLVTGAATNEKLFF,TGTGCCAGCAGCTTAGTTACAGGGGCCGCCACTAATGAAAAACTGTTTTTT,TRBJ1-4,17,.,TRBV7-6,TRBD1
CASTASYLADTQYF,TGTGCCAGCACTGCGAGTTATCTTGCAGATACGCAGTATTTT,TRBJ2-3,14,.,TRBV2,.
CAWSSGYGYEQYF,TGTGCCTGGAGTTCCGGGTATGGCTACGAGCAGTACTTC,TRBJ2-7,13,few,TRBV30,.
CASSVITGTESYEQYF,TGTGCCAGCAGCGTAATCACCGGGACGGAATCCTACGAGCAGTACTTC,TRBJ2-7,16,.,TRBV7-9,.
CASSYLPTDSYNEQFF,TGTGCCAGCAGTTATCTGCCGACAGACTCCTACAATGAGCAGTTCTTC,TRBJ2-1,16,.,TRBV6-5,.
CSAGISNQPQHF,TGCAGTGCAGGGATCAGCAATCAGCCCCAGCATTTT,TRBJ1-5,12,.,TRBV20-1,.
CASKKTGGGNTIYF,TGTGCCAGCAAAAAGACAGGGGGTGGAAACACCATATATTTT,TRBJ1-3,14,few,TRBV27,TRBD1
CSARDSSSFYEQYF,TGCAGTGCCAGGGACAGCTCCTCGTTCTACGAGCAGTACTTC,TRBJ2-7,14,.,TRBV20-1,TRBD1
CASSLLGGFGSPLHF,TGTGCCAGCAGCTTATTAGGAGGGTTCGGTTCACCCCTCCACTTT,TRBJ1-6,15,few,TRBV11-2,.
CASSQDVLYNEQYF,TGTGCCAGCAGCCAAGATGTACTATACAATGAGCAGTACTTC,TRBJ2-7,14,.,TRBV3-1,.
CSVFSGAKKLFF,TGCAGCGTTTTCAGTGGGGCGAAAAAACTGTTTTTT,TRBJ1-4,12,few,TRBV29-1,.
CASSPLAGGTGELFF,TGTGCCAGCAGTCCCTTAGCGGGAGGTACCGGGGAGCTGTTTTTT,TRBJ2-2,15,few,TRBV3-1,TRBD2
CASSQESVGSDTQYF,TGCGCCAGCAGCCAAGAGTCGGTGGGATCAGATACGCAGTATTTT,TRBJ2-3,15,.,TRBV4-1,.
CASGLGGGRETQYF,TGTGCTAGTGGTTTGGGGGGAGGTAGAGAGACCCAGTACTTC,TRBJ2-5,14,.,TRBV12-5,.
CASSLYSGRQETQFF,TGTGCCAGCAGCTTATATAGCGGAAGACAAGAGACCCAGTTCTTC,TRBJ2-1,15,.,TRBV7-2,.
CASSKGGTSGFVMSYNEQYF,TGTGCCAGCAGCAAAGGTGGGACTAGCGGGTTCGTGATGAGCTACAATGAGCAGTACTTC,TRBJ2-7,20,.,TRBV21-1,.
CASSLGVGRRTDTQYF,TGTGCCAGCAGCTTAGGGGTTGGGCGCCGCACAGATACGCAGTATTTT,TRBJ2-3,16,.,TRBV11-2,.
CASSYPPTTEAYGYTF,TGTGCCAGCAGCTACCCCCCGACGACAGAGGCCTATGGCTACACCTTC,TRBJ1-2,16,.,TRBV6-6,.
CASTEVGGNDGYTF,TGTGCCAGCACCGAGGTGGGGGGCAACGATGGCTACACCTTC,TRBJ1-2,14,.,TRBV6-6,.
CASSDRSYEQYF,TGTGCCAGCAGTGACCGATCCTACGAGCAGTACTTC,TRBJ2-7,12,many,TRBV6-6,.
CASSQEGLAGGELFF,TGTGCCAGCAGCCAAGAAGGACTAGCTGGCGGGGAGCTGTTTTTT,TRBJ2-2,15,.,TRBV3-1,TRBD2
CASSQGIAGTDTQYF,TGTGCCAGCAGCCAAGGAATAGCGGGGACGGATACGCAGTATTTT,TRBJ2-3,15,few,TRBV3-1,TRBD2
CAWSVSRVREQYF,TGTGCCTGGAGTGTATCCCGTGTACGCGAACAGTACTTC,TRBJ2-7,13,.,TRBV30,.
CASSLSRLAGGETQYF,TGTGCCAGCAGCTTAAGCCGTCTAGCGGGAGGTGAGACCCAGTACTTC,TRBJ2-5,16,.,TRBV7-2,TRBD2
CASSPGTPTYEQYF,TGTGCCAGCAGTCCCGGGACTCCTACCTACGAGCAGTACTTC,TRBJ2-7,14,few,TRBV12-3/TRBV12-4,.
CASSLTGVGTDTQYF,TGTGCCAGCAGCTTAACCGGGGTTGGCACAGATACGCAGTATTTT,TRBJ2-3,15,many,TRBV5-5,.
CSADIAGGAWGDQYF,TGCAGTGCGGACATAGCGGGGGGCGCTTGGGGTGACCAGTACTTC,TRBJ2-5,15,few,TRBV20-1,TRBD2
CASSQASRGAEDTQYF,TGCGCCAGCAGCCAAGCGTCTCGGGGGGCGGAAGATACGCAGTATTTT,TRBJ2-3,16,.,TRBV4-1,.
CSARRQPRTSDTDTQYF,TGCAGTGCTAGACGGCAGCCCAGGACTAGCGATACAGATACGCAGTATTTT,TRBJ2-3,17,few,TRBV20-1,TRBD2
CASSLGGPWEQFF,TGTGCCAGCAGCTTAGGGGGACCCTGGGAGCAGTTCTTC,TRBJ2-1,13,.,TRBV7-9,.
CASSAGGLTYEQYF,TGTGCCAGCAGCGCCGGGGGACTGACCTACGAGCAGTACTTC,TRBJ2-7,14,.,TRBV7-2,.
CASSPRGGKTEAFF,TGTGCCAGCAGCCCGAGAGGGGGAAAGACTGAAGCTTTCTTT,TRBJ1-1,14,.,TRBV3-1,.